This T cell receptor (beta chain) was identified during a study of cytomegalovirus exposure and HLA in healthy donors. 60 Vbeta and 13 Jbeta primers were used in PCR. Sequencing used immunoSEQ multiplex PCR; TCRdb keeps in-frame clones, though not all of them. The table records 150,000 to 200,000 clones, about 80% of them present only once. Germline CDR1 is LNHDA and CDR2 is SQIVND (reference sequence). The germline V and J ends were trimmed by 7 bases and 4 bases, with 10 bases remaining between them. This CDR3 is 12 amino acids long. The chain links TRBV19 to TRBJ1-1; D remains ambiguous. The TCR sequence derives from a middle-aged woman in good health and CMV-seronegative. The sequenced material came from PBMCs. Written as DNA, the CDR3 is TGTGCCAGTACTCTTTTCGGCACTGAAGCTTTCTTT. This codes for CASTLFGTEAFF.